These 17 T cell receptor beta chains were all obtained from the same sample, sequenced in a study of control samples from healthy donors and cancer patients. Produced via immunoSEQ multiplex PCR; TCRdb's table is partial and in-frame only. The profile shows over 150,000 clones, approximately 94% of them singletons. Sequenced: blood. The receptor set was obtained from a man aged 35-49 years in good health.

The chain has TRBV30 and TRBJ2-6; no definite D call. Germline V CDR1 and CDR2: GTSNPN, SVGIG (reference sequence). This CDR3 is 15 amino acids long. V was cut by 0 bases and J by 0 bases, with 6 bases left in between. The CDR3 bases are TGTGCCTGGAGTGTAGACAACTCTGGGGCCAACGTCCTGACTTTC. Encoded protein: CAWSVDNSGANVLTF.

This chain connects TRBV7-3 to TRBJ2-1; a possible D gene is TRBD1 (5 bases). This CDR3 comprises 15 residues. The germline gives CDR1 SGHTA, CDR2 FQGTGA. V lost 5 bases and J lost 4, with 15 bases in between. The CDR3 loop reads CASSLHQGLYNEQFF. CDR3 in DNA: TGTGCCAGCAGCCTACACCAGGGTTTATACAATGAGCAGTTCTTC.

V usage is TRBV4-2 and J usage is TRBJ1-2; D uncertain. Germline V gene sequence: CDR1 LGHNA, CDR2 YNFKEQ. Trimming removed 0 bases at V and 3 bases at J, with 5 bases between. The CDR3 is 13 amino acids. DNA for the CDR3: TGTGCCAGCAGCCAAGACGGACACTATGGCTACACCTTC. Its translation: CASSQDGHYGYTF.

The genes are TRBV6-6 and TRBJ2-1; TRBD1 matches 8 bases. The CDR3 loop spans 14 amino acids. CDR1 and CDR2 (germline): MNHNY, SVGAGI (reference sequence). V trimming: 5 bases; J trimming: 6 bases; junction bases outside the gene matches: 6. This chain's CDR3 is CASSPWTGSNEQFF. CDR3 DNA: TGTGCCAGCAGTCCCTGGACAGGGAGCAATGAGCAGTTCTTC.

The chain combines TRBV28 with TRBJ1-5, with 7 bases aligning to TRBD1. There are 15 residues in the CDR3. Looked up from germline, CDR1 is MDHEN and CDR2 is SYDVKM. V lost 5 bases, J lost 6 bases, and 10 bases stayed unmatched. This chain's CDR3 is CASSPQGLLVQPQHF. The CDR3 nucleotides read TGTGCCAGCAGTCCACAGGGGCTCCTTGTTCAGCCCCAGCATTTT.

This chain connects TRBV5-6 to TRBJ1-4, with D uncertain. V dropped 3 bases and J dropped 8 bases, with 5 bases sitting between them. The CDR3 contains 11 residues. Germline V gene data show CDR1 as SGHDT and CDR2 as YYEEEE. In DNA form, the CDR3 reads TGTGCCAGCAGCTCTGGGGAAAAACTGTTTTTT. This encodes CASSSGEKLFF.

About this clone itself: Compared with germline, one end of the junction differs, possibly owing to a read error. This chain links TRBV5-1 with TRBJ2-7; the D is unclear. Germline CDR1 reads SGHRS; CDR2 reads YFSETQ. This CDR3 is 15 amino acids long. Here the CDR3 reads CASSLELGRTYEQYF. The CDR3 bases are TGCGCCAGCAGTTTGGAGCTCGGCAGAACCTACGAGCAGTACTTC.

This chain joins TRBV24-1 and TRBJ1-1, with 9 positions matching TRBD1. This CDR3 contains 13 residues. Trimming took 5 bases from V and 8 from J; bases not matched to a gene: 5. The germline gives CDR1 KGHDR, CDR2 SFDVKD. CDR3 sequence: CATSVGTGKEAFF. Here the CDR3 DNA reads TGTGCCACCAGTGTCGGGACAGGGAAGGAAGCTTTCTTT.

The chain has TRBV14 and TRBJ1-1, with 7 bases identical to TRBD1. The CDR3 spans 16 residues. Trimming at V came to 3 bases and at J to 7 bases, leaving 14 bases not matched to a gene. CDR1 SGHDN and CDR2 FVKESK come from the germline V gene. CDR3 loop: CASSHSSAGTVLEAFF. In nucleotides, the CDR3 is TGTGCCAGCAGCCACTCCTCCGCGGGGACAGTACTTGAAGCTTTCTTT. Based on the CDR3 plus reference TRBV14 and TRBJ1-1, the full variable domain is EAGVTQFPSHSVIEKGQTVTLRCDPISGHDNLYWYRRVMGKEIKFLLHFVKESKQDESGMPNNRFLAERTGGTYSTLKVQPAELEDSGVYFCASSHSSAGTVLEAFFGQGTRLTVV.

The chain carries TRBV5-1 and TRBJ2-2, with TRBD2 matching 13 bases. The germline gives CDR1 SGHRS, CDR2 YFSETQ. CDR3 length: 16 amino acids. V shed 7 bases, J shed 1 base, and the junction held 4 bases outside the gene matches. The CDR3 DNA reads TGCGCCAGCGGAGGGACTAGCGGGGTGAACACCGGGGAGCTGTTTTTT. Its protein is CASGGTSGVNTGELFF.

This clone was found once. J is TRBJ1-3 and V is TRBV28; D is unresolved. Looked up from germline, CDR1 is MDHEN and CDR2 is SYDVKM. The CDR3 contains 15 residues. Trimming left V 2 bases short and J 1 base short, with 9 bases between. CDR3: CASSLEATSGNTIYF. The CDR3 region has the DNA TGTGCCAGCAGTTTAGAAGCAACTTCTGGAAACACCATATATTTT. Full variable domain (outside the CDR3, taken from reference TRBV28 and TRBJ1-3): DVKVTQSSRYLVKRTGEKVFLECVQDMDHENMFWYRQDPGLGLRLIYFSYDVKMKEKGDIPEGYSVSREKKERFSLILESASTNQTSMYLCASSLEATSGNTIYFGEGSWLTVV.

CDR3 amino acids: CASSLARSRILQPQHF. CDR3 DNA sequence: TGTGCCAGCAGCTTGGCACGAAGCAGAATCCTTCAGCCCCAGCATTTT. The rearrangement uses TRBV5-8 and TRBJ1-5; D call uncertain. V dropped 0 bases and J dropped 6 bases, with 16 bases sitting between them. This CDR3 contains 16 residues. Per the germline V gene, CDR1 is SGHTS and CDR2 is YDEGEE.

The DNA of the CDR3 is TGTGCCAGTAGTGACCACGGGACACCCGAGGAAAAACTGTTTTTT. Translating it yields CASSDHGTPEEKLFF. The chain has TRBV19 and TRBJ1-4; D might be TRBD1 (6 bases). The germline V gene has CDR1 LNHDA and CDR2 SQIVND (reference sequence). Trimming pared 5 bases from V and 8 bases from J, leaving 18 bases between. The CDR3 spans 15 residues.

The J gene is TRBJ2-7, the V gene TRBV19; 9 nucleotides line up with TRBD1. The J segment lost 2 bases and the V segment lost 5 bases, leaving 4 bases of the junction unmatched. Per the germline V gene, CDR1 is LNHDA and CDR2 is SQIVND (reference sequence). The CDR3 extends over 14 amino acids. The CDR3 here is CASSSGTGPYEQYF. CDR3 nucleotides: TGTGCCAGTAGTTCCGGGACAGGGCCCTACGAGCAGTACTTC.

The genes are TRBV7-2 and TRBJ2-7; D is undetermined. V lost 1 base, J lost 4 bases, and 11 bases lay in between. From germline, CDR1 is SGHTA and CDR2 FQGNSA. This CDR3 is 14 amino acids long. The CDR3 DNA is TGTGCCAGCAGCTTAGATGGCCTATCGTACGAGCAGTACTTC. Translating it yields CASSLDGLSYEQYF.

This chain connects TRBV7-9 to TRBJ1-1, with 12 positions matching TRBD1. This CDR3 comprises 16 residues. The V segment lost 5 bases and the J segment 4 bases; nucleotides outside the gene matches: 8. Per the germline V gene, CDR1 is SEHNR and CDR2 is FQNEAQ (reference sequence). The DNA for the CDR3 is TGTGCCAGCAGCCCCCGGGACAGGGGGCTGGGCACTGAAGCTTTCTTT. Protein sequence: CASSPRDRGLGTEAFF. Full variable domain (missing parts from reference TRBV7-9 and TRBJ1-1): DTGVSQNPRHKITKRGQNVTFRCDPISEHNRLYWYRQTLGQGPEFLTYFQNEAQLEKSRLLSDRFSAERPKGSFSTLEIQRTEQGDSAMYLCASSPRDRGLGTEAFFGQGTRLTVV.

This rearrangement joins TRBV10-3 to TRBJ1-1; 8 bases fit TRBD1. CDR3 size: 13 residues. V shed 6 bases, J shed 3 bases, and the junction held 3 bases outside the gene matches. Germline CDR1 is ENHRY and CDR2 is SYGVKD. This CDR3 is CAIRDRVDTEAFF. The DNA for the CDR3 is TGTGCCATCAGGGACAGGGTCGACACTGAAGCTTTCTTT.